These 14 T cell receptor beta chains were sequenced from one sample in a study of T cells in Graves' hyperthyroidism and ophthalmopathy. RNA transcripts were the template for amplifying TCR beta CDR3 regions. TCR CDR3 regions were first amplified by RT-PCR with HTBI primers. One entry per CDR3 protein results from TCRdb running MiXCR on the multiplex PCR reads. The sample shows 300,000 to 450,000 distinct CDR3 sequences, about a sixth of them seen only once. Source material: blood. The receptors derive from a middle-aged woman with Graves' ophthalmopathy.

Many counts were recorded for this clonotype. V usage is TRBV11-2 and J usage is TRBJ2-7; TRBD2 matches at 8 bases. The CDR3 is 15 amino acids. The germline CDR1 and CDR2 sequences are SGHAT and FQNNGV. J gave up 5 bases and V 2 bases, and 8 bases lay outside the gene matches. The CDR3 DNA is TGTGCCAGCAGCTTAATCGGAGCGGGAGCGAACGAGCAGTACTTC. This codes for CASSLIGAGANEQYF.

This clonotype was seen at least ten times. The J gene is TRBJ1-1, the V gene TRBV5-1; 8 nucleotides align to TRBD1. Losses at the gene ends were 4 bases for V and 5 bases for J; bases not matched to a gene: 16. Germline V lookup: CDR1 SGHRS, CDR2 YFSETQ. The CDR3 has 17 amino acids. CDR3 residues: CASSIDRGRDLWTEAFF. The CDR3 bases are TGCGCCAGCAGCATAGACAGGGGACGCGACCTGTGGACTGAAGCTTTCTTT.

This clonotype came up a few times. The chain uses TRBV5-5 and TRBJ1-2, with a tentative D call TRBD1 (6 bases). V dropped 0 bases and J dropped 0 bases, with 9 bases sitting between them. The germline V gene has CDR1 SGHKS and CDR2 YYEKEE (reference sequence). The CDR3 sequence is 15 residues long. CDR3 bases: TGTGCCAGCAGCTTGGGGACAGAAGCTAACTATGGCTACACCTTC. The encoded protein is CASSLGTEANYGYTF.

The V call is TRBV30, the J call TRBJ1-1; no clear D gene. The CDR3 length is 13 residues. Germline CDR1 and CDR2: GTSNPN and SVGIG (reference sequence). V was clipped by 3 bases and J by 0 bases, with 8 bases between them. The CDR3 DNA reads as TGTGCCTGGAGGTCCACGTTGAACACTGAAGCTTTCTTT. Encoded protein: CAWRSTLNTEAFF.

This clonotype came up many times. As DNA, the CDR3 is TGTGCCAGCTTCCCCAGGGGGCGAGACTATGGCTACACCTTC. Its protein product is CASFPRGRDYGYTF. The chain has TRBV12-3 or TRBV12-4 and TRBJ1-2; 8 bases are shared with TRBD1. The CDR3 is 14 amino acids. The ends lost 8 bases at V and 3 bases at J; junction bases unmatched: 8.

The V gene is TRBV12-3 or TRBV12-4, the J gene TRBJ1-2; 8 nucleotides line up with TRBD1. This CDR3 has 15 amino acids. The V and J ends lost 7 bases and 8 bases, in that order; junction bases with no gene match: 15. The CDR3 region is CASNPSGPGQGGYTF. In nucleotides, the CDR3 is TGTGCCAGCAATCCCTCCGGGCCCGGACAGGGCGGCTACACCTTC.

This clonotype has ten or more counts. The chain recombines TRBV4-1 with TRBJ2-5, with D possibly TRBD2 on 5 matching bases. Trimming cost V 1 base and J 2 bases, with 8 bases left between them. This CDR3 is 14 amino acids long. Looked up from germline, CDR1 is MGHRA and CDR2 is YSYEKL. The CDR3: CASSQVRGQETQYF. The CDR3 DNA reads TGCGCCAGCAGCCAAGTACGGGGACAAGAGACCCAGTACTTC.

This clonotype was detected ten times or more. The chain joins TRBV29-1 to TRBJ2-7, with 9 positions matching TRBD1. CDR3 length equals 15 residues. CDR1 and CDR2 from the germline V gene are SQVTM and ANQGSEA. Losses at the gene ends were 1 base for V and 0 bases for J; bases not matched to a gene: 4. As DNA, the CDR3 is TGCAGCGTTGAAGGGACAGGGGCCAGCTCCTACGAGCAGTACTTC. Translation: CSVEGTGASSYEQYF.

This clonotype has more than one count but fewer than ten. The chain employs TRBV12-3 or TRBV12-4 and TRBJ2-7; TRBD1 matches 9 bases. CDR3 length: 15 residues. V lost 5 bases and J lost 0; bases outside the gene matches: 5. In DNA form, the CDR3 reads TGTGCCAGCAGTGATGAGGGACAGGGCTCCTACGAGCAGTACTTC. Protein sequence: CASSDEGQGSYEQYF.

This clonotype occurred many times. V and J are TRBV20-1 and TRBJ2-7, with 7 positions matching TRBD2. Germline V lookup: CDR1 DFQATT, CDR2 SNEGSKA (reference sequence). The CDR3 loop spans 15 amino acids. With V trimmed by 4 bases and J by 1 base, 10 bases remained unmatched. The CDR3 bases are TGCAGTGCTAAGTCCCTAGCGGCTGGTTCCTACGAGCAGTACTTC. As protein: CSAKSLAAGSYEQYF.

This clonotype was found many times. This chain joins TRBV15 and TRBJ2-7; 10 positions match TRBD1. The CDR3 extends over 16 amino acids. The ends lost 1 base at V and 3 bases at J; junction bases unmatched: 6. The germline CDR1 and CDR2 sequences are LNHNV and YYDKDF (reference sequence). In DNA, the CDR3 is TGTGCCACCAGCAGAGGTTCCGGGACAGGGGTCTACGAGCAGTACTTC. Translation gives CATSRGSGTGVYEQYF.

There are many counts of this clonotype. The J gene is TRBJ2-5, the V gene TRBV10-3; D is unclear. The CDR3 is made up of 12 amino acids. Trimming stripped 4 bases from V and 5 bases from J, with 8 bases between. CDR1 is ENHRY, CDR2 SYGVKD, per germline. CDR3 DNA: TGTGCCATCAGTGGGCCAGAGGAGACCCAGTACTTC. It codes for CAISGPEETQYF.

This clonotype appeared many times. V and J are TRBV28 and TRBJ1-5; 8 positions match TRBD1. CDR1 MDHEN and CDR2 SYDVKM come from the germline V gene. The CDR3 totals 12 residues. The ends lost 6 bases at V and 9 bases at J; junction bases unmatched: 4. The CDR3 DNA reads TGTGCCAGCAGCCCAGGGGGCGTGCCCCAGCATTTT. This sequence encodes CASSPGGVPQHF.

There are a few counts of this clonotype. One base away lies a much larger clone, so this may be a sequencing read error. The chain links TRBV6-1 to TRBJ2-2; D possibly corresponds to TRBD1 (5 bases). V was shortened by 6 bases and J by 4 bases, with 9 bases between the two germline ends. CDR1 is MNHNS, CDR2 SASEGT, per germline. The CDR3 sequence is 13 residues long. The CDR3 loop reads CASRRQPTGELFF. The CDR3 region has the DNA TGTGCCAGCAGAAGACAGCCCACCGGGGAGCTGTTTTTT.